One sample yielded the 7 T cell receptor beta chains listed below, sequenced in a study of T-cell memory formation after mild COVID-19. TCRdb re-derived calls from the 5' RACE reads in MiXCR, one entry per CDR3 protein. The sample records hundreds of thousands of distinct CDR3 sequences, 15% to 20% being singletons. Sequenced: PBMCs or a T cell subset sorted from them (not recorded which). These receptors all come from a man between 18 and 35 years old who had mild COVID-19 (a few samples of this study predate the infection). Cell type and time point are not known.

V and J are TRBV7-2 and TRBJ2-3; tentative D call: TRBD2 (6 bases). Trimming took off 4 bases at V and 2 bases at J, with 16 bases between the two ends. Germline CDR1 reads SGHTA; CDR2 reads FQGNSA. The CDR3 is 16 residues long. CDR3 region: CASSYNGGSNTDTQYF. The CDR3 nucleotides read TGTGCCAGCAGCTACAATGGGGGGTCTAACACAGATACGCAGTATTTT.

This clonotype has a count of ten or more. J is TRBJ2-1 and V is TRBV5-1, with D perhaps TRBD1 (5 bases). The V gene lost 3 bases and the J gene lost 0 bases, with 10 bases spanning the gap. Germline V gene lookup returns CDR1 SGHRS and CDR2 YFSETQ. This CDR3 contains 15 residues. As DNA, the CDR3 is TGCGCCAGCAGCTCGGACACCAGCTCCTACAATGAGCAGTTCTTC. It encodes CASSSDTSSYNEQFF.

This clonotype has just a few counts. CDR3 sequence: CASSFLGPPGSYNEQFF. DNA of the CDR3: TGTGCCAGCAGTTTCTTAGGGCCACCTGGTTCCTACAATGAGCAGTTCTTC. The gene calls are TRBV12-3 or TRBV12-4 and TRBJ2-1; no firm D call. V lost 3 bases and J lost 1, with 16 bases in between. This CDR3 is 17 amino acids long.

This clonotype was observed a few times. The V call is TRBV29-1, the J call TRBJ1-2, with D unclear. The CDR3 covers 10 residues. V was trimmed by 3 bases and J by 7 bases, leaving 6 bases between them. Germline V CDR1 and CDR2: SQVTM, ANQGSEA. CDR3: CSVDRAGYTF. DNA of the CDR3: TGCAGCGTTGACCGGGCTGGCTACACCTTC.

The chain recombines TRBV5-1 with TRBJ2-7, with D uncertain. From germline, CDR1 is SGHRS and CDR2 YFSETQ. The CDR3 length is 14 residues. The ends were cut back, 4 bases at V and 4 bases at J, with 15 bases in the middle. For the CDR3, the DNA is TGCGCCAGCAGCCGTGGCACGGGTTGGTACGAGCAGTACTTC. It encodes CASSRGTGWYEQYF.

The chain links TRBV27 to TRBJ2-1; 9 positions match TRBD1. The CDR3 spans 16 residues. Germline trimming cut 8 bases from V and 7 bases from J; bases unmatched to any gene: 15. Germline lookup yields CDR1 MNHEY and CDR2 SMNVEV (reference sequence). The CDR3 DNA is TGTGCCAGCTTTTCGGTAGGGGACAGGGTATCGAATGAGCAGTTCTTC. The encoded protein is CASFSVGDRVSNEQFF.

The rearrangement uses TRBV29-1 and TRBJ2-3; D is perhaps TRBD2 (6 bases). The V and J ends lost 6 bases and 4 bases respectively, with 20 bases between them. The CDR3 spans 15 residues. Germline V gene data show CDR1 as SQVTM and CDR2 as ANQGSEA. CDR3 region: CSVSGGLPGPDTQYF. The CDR3 DNA follows: TGCAGCGTCTCCGGGGGTCTTCCCGGCCCAGATACGCAGTATTTT.